The 24 T cell receptor beta chains below were found in one sample sequenced in a study of blood T cell repertoires in COVID-19. Sequencing used immunoSEQ multiplex PCR; TCRdb keeps in-frame clones, though not all of them. The data show more than 95,000 clones, about 80% seen once. Source material: peripheral blood. All receptors derive from a woman aged 45 to 65 with acute or convalescent COVID-19.

This chain connects TRBV11-2 to TRBJ2-3; TRBD1 matches at 7 bases. The CDR3 is 15 amino acids. Trimming removed 6 bases from V and 5 bases from J; junction bases left unmatched: 11. The germline CDR1 and CDR2 sequences are SGHAT and FQNNGV. The DNA for the CDR3 is TGTGCCAGCAGTACCTTTAGGGACAGCGGAGATACGCAGTATTTT. Translation: CASSTFRDSGDTQYF.

The CDR3 nucleotides are TGCGCCAGCAGCGAGACTAGCGAATACTACGAGCAGTACTTC. It is translated as CASSETSEYYEQYF. The gene calls are TRBV5-1 and TRBJ2-7; 8 nucleotides line up with TRBD2. The junction had 6 bases not matched to a gene; V was cut back by 4 bases and J by 3 bases. CDR1 is SGHRS and CDR2 is YFSETQ in the germline V gene. The CDR3 extends over 14 amino acids.

V and J are TRBV27 and TRBJ2-1; D is unresolved. This CDR3 comprises 14 residues. The germline gives CDR1 MNHEY, CDR2 SMNVEV (reference sequence). V was shortened by 2 bases and J by 4 bases, with 9 bases between the two germline ends. The CDR3 protein is CASSLLQRYNEQFF. The DNA for the CDR3 is TGTGCCAGCAGTTTACTCCAGCGATACAATGAGCAGTTCTTC.

This chain uses TRBV4-1 with TRBJ2-1, with 11 bases that match TRBD2. The CDR3 has 16 amino acids. Germline CDR1 MGHRA, CDR2 YSYEKL. V lost 3 bases and J lost 7; bases outside the gene matches: 8. The CDR3 nucleotides are TGCGCCAGCAGCCAGGCTCAACTAGCGGGGGTGAATGAGCAGTTCTTC. Amino acids: CASSQAQLAGVNEQFF.

V usage is TRBV19 and J usage is TRBJ2-5; 15 bases match TRBD2. This CDR3 has 16 amino acids. Germline trimming cut 5 bases from V and 7 bases from J; bases unmatched to any gene: 8. Germline V gene lookup returns CDR1 LNHDA and CDR2 SQIVND (reference sequence). In DNA, the CDR3 is TGTGCCAGTAGTCCCGGGACTAGCGGGGGGACTACGACCCAGTACTTC. Translated: CASSPGTSGGTTTQYF.

In this sample, this clone turned up once. The chain employs TRBV18 and TRBJ1-4; 7 nucleotides match TRBD1. Looked up from germline, CDR1 is KGHSH and CDR2 is LQKENI. This CDR3 spans 15 amino acids. V shed 5 bases, J shed 8 bases, and the junction held 11 bases outside the gene matches. CDR3 sequence reads: CASSARQGGDEKLFF. The CDR3 DNA is TGTGCCAGCTCAGCCCGACAGGGAGGAGACGAAAAACTGTTTTTT. The variable domain in full, with the rest retrieved from reference TRBV18 and TRBJ1-4, is NAGVMQNPRHLVRRRGQEARLRCSPMKGHSHVYWYRQLPEEGLKFMVYLQKENIIDESGMPKERFSAEFPKEGPSILRIQQVVRGDSAAYFCASSARQGGDEKLFFGSGTQLSVL.

The chain carries TRBV7-8 and TRBJ1-1; 9 positions match TRBD1. Looked up from germline, CDR1 is SGHVS and CDR2 is FQNEAQ. V lost 6 bases, J lost 4 bases, and 3 bases stayed unmatched. The CDR3 extends over 13 amino acids. Written as DNA, the CDR3 is TGTGCCAGCAGTCGGGACAGGGCCACTGAAGCTTTCTTT. Translating it yields CASSRDRATEAFF. Filled out from reference TRBV7-8 and TRBJ1-1, the complete variable domain reads GAGVSQSPRYKVAKRGQDVALRCDPISGHVSLFWYQQALGQGPEFLTYFQNEAQLDKSGLPSDRFFAERPEGSVSTLKIQRTQQEDSAVYLCASSRDRATEAFFGQGTRLTVV.

The genes are TRBV18 and TRBJ2-1; D perhaps matches TRBD2 (5 bases). The CDR3 has 15 residues. V lost 3 bases, J lost 6 bases, and 15 bases lay in between. CDR1 KGHSH and CDR2 LQKENI come from the germline V gene. The CDR3: CASSPMAQAGNEQFF. The CDR3 coding sequence is TGTGCCAGCTCACCGATGGCTCAGGCGGGCAATGAGCAGTTCTTC.

V usage is TRBV28 and J usage is TRBJ2-2; TRBD2 matches 9 bases. CDR3 length equals 14 residues. Germline V CDR1 and CDR2: MDHEN, SYDVKM. V shed 2 bases, J shed 9 bases, and the junction held 4 bases outside the gene matches. CDR3 nucleotide sequence: TGTGCCAGCAGTTTAGCTAGCGGGATAAGGGAGCTGTTTTTT. Amino acid sequence: CASSLASGIRELFF. The full variable domain, in which reference TRBV28 and TRBJ2-2 provide the parts outside the CDR3, is DVKVTQSSRYLVKRTGEKVFLECVQDMDHENMFWYRQDPGLGLRLIYFSYDVKMKEKGDIPEGYSVSREKKERFSLILESASTNQTSMYLCASSLASGIRELFFGEGSRLTVL.

J is TRBJ1-4 and V is TRBV19, with 9 bases aligning to TRBD1. Germline values: CDR1 LNHDA, CDR2 SQIVND (reference sequence). The CDR3 is 15 amino acids. The trim removed 4 bases at V and 5 bases at J, leaving 5 bases unmatched. The CDR3 sequence is CASSTDRGRNEKLFF. CDR3 in DNA: TGTGCCAGTAGTACGGACAGGGGACGGAATGAAAAACTGTTTTTT.

A few counts support this clone. V usage is TRBV19 and J usage is TRBJ2-2, with D perhaps TRBD1 (6 bases). The germline V gene encodes CDR1 LNHDA and CDR2 SQIVND (reference sequence). V was cut by 8 bases and J by 6 bases, with 10 bases left in between. The CDR3 runs to 12 residues. CDR3 nucleotides: TGTGCCAGTGGGACATTCGCCGGGGAGCTGTTTTTT. Residues: CASGTFAGELFF.

This clone was detected only a few times. The rearrangement joins TRBV6-5 to TRBJ2-7; 7 bases line up with TRBD2. V lost 6 bases and J lost 1; bases outside the gene matches: 6. This CDR3 is built from 14 residues. The germline V gene encodes CDR1 MNHEY and CDR2 SVGAGI. DNA of the CDR3: TGTGCCAGCAGCCGGGACTATCTGTCCTACGAGCAGTACTTC. Encoded protein: CASSRDYLSYEQYF.

This chain connects TRBV29-1 to TRBJ2-3; 8 nucleotides agree with TRBD1. The CDR3 consists of 13 residues. CDR1 is SQVTM and CDR2 is ANQGSEA in the germline V gene. J gave up 2 bases and V 6 bases, and 4 bases lay outside the gene matches. The CDR3 reads CSVRTGYTDTQYF. CDR3 coding DNA: TGCAGCGTGCGGACAGGGTACACAGATACGCAGTATTTT.

The chain employs TRBV5-1 and TRBJ1-1; perhaps TRBD1 as D (6 bases). This CDR3 has 14 amino acids. V was cut by 6 bases and J by 1 base, with 13 bases left in between. In germline, CDR1 is SGHRS, CDR2 YFSETQ. DNA of the CDR3: TGCGCCAGCACCGTCGGGACACAGAACACTGAAGCTTTCTTT. Translated: CASTVGTQNTEAFF.

The chain uses TRBV28 and TRBJ2-3; tentative D call: TRBD1 (6 bases). Germline CDR1 and CDR2: MDHEN and SYDVKM. Trimming took 7 bases from V and 4 from J, leaving 9 bases between them. The CDR3 totals 12 residues. This CDR3 is CASTTGSDTQYF. In DNA form, the CDR3 reads TGTGCCAGCACAACAGGGTCAGATACGCAGTATTTT.

The gene calls are TRBV11-3 and TRBJ2-3; tentatively, D is TRBD2 (6 bases). The length of the CDR3 is 14 residues. Germline lookup yields CDR1 SGHNT and CDR2 YENEEA. Trimming removed 5 bases from V and 6 bases from J, with 15 bases in between. The CDR3 DNA sequence: TGTGCCAGCAGCCGGGGGTCCCCGACGGATACGCAGTATTTT. It codes for CASSRGSPTDTQYF.

The CDR3 here is CSGGGELYNEQFF. DNA for the CDR3: TGCAGCGGAGGTGGGGAGCTATACAATGAGCAGTTCTTC. This chain uses TRBV29-1 with TRBJ2-1; a possible D gene is TRBD2 (5 bases). Germline loops: CDR1 SQVTM, CDR2 ANQGSEA. The CDR3 runs to 13 residues. V lost 7 bases and J 4 bases, leaving 14 bases between the germline ends.

The gene calls are TRBV2 and TRBJ1-3, with 7 bases lining up with TRBD1. CDR3 length: 17 amino acids. Trimming at V came to 2 bases and at J to 0 bases, leaving 7 bases not matched to a gene. The germline V gene has CDR1 SNHLY and CDR2 FYNNEI. The CDR3 reads CASSEFARGSSGNTIYF. The CDR3 nucleotides read TGTGCCAGCAGTGAATTCGCCAGGGGGAGCTCTGGAAACACCATATATTTT.

The chain is built from TRBV20-1 and TRBJ1-3; D gene uncertain. With 3 bases removed from V and 4 bases from J, the gap between germline ends came to 7 bases. This CDR3 comprises 12 residues. CDR1 DFQATT and CDR2 SNEGSKA come from the germline V gene (reference sequence). The CDR3 sequence is CSASGRGNTIYF. DNA of the CDR3: TGCAGTGCTAGTGGGCGGGGAAACACCATATATTTT.

The chain joins TRBV9 to TRBJ2-7, with TRBD2 matching over 8 bases. CDR1 is SGDLS, CDR2 YYNGEE, per germline. The CDR3 spans 14 residues. The J segment lost 3 bases and the V segment lost 3 bases, leaving 5 bases of the junction unmatched. The CDR3 bases are TGTGCCAGCAGCGCCGGGACTAGTGTCTACGAGCAGTACTTC. Amino acids: CASSAGTSVYEQYF.

The rearrangement joins TRBV5-1 to TRBJ1-1; TRBD1 matches at 7 bases. The length of the CDR3 is 17 residues. The V gene end was trimmed by 0 bases and the J gene end by 5 bases; junction bases not matched to a gene: 13. Germline assignment: CDR1 SGHRS and CDR2 YFSETQ. The CDR3 DNA reads as TGCGCCAGCAGCTTGGATAGCCAACGACAGGGAATAACTGAAGCTTTCTTT. Protein: CASSLDSQRQGITEAFF.

The chain combines TRBV19 with TRBJ2-7; 8 nucleotides agree with TRBD2. Germline CDR1 reads LNHDA; CDR2 reads SQIVND (reference sequence). The CDR3 is 14 residues long. Trimming cost V 5 bases and J 3 bases; bases outside gene matches: 6. CDR3 region: CASSFGGALYEQYF. The CDR3 region has the DNA TGTGCCAGTAGTTTCGGGGGGGCTCTCTACGAGCAGTACTTC.

V and J are TRBV18 and TRBJ2-2; D is uncertain. Germline CDR1 KGHSH, CDR2 LQKENI. The CDR3 length is 13 residues. Trimming shortened V by 5 bases and J by 2 bases, and 6 bases separated the two germline ends. CDR3 sequence (DNA): TGTGCCAGCTCAGTTTCTAACACCGGGGAGCTGTTTTTT. This codes for CASSVSNTGELFF.

In DNA, the CDR3 is TGTGCCAGCTCACCTTCATCTCAGGGTTCTGGAAACACCATATATTTT. Protein: CASSPSSQGSGNTIYF. This sequence joins TRBV18 and TRBJ1-3, with a possible D match to TRBD1 (5 bases). Per germline, CDR1 KGHSH and CDR2 LQKENI. This CDR3 is 16 amino acids long. V gave up 3 bases and J gave up 1 base, with 13 bases separating them.